The clone carrying this T cell receptor (beta chain) was observed a few times. The sample belongs to a study of PD-L1 blockade in urothelial cancer. Study background: Patients went on atezolizumab at some point between 2012 and 2014, receiving 1,200 mg intravenously every 3 weeks.

Repertoires were generated with immunoSEQ multiplex PCR, while TCRdb's copy carries only in-frame clones and drops some. The sample has 87,000 or so clones; roughly 84% are singletons. Time point given: pretreatment peripheral blood. The sequence came from a man in his sixties with urothelial cancer. The sequencing used PBMCs, collected around atezolizumab (anti-PD-L1) treatment.

Written as DNA, the CDR3 is TGCGCCAGCAGCCAAGGCTCGGGTGGGTCCGGAAACACCATATATTTT. It translates to CASSQGSGGSGNTIYF. This chain joins TRBV4-3 and TRBJ1-3; D ambiguous. Trimming took off 1 base at V and 4 bases at J, with 14 bases between the two ends. Germline V gene data show CDR1 as LGHNA and CDR2 as YSLEER. The length of the CDR3 is 16 residues.